This T cell receptor (beta chain) derives from a study of shared clonotypes between healthy human individuals. Overall study findings and caveats: Non-shared clonotypes displayed generation probabilities falling below those of clonotypes present in all four donors. Among donors, sharing of clonotypes was expected to be affected by sequencing depth.

Authors' methods: Filtering differed since immunoSEQ provided only junctions, with no quality scores. Clones were sequenced by immunoSEQ multiplex PCR, and TCRdb holds only the in-frame ones, with some missing. Clone size and the V and J calls come from that table; the DNA yielded D and trimming. This table holds some 900,000 clones, about 80% found once. As concerns this clone: Antigen: not known.

The germline V gene encodes CDR1 SGDLS and CDR2 YYNGEE. The CDR3 spans 17 residues. V shed 4 bases and J shed 6 bases, with 22 bases lying between them. Material for sequencing was memory CD4+ T cells sorted from blood. Sample subset: CD45RA-negative fraction. The chain links TRBV9 to TRBJ2-2, with D possibly matching TRBD2 (6 bases). This sequence originates from a man younger than 35 in good health. The CDR3 DNA follows: TGTGCCAGCAGCCCGTCGCTAGCGTGGGGTGGGGCCGGGGAGCTGTTTTTT. Its translation: CASSPSLAWGGAGELFF.